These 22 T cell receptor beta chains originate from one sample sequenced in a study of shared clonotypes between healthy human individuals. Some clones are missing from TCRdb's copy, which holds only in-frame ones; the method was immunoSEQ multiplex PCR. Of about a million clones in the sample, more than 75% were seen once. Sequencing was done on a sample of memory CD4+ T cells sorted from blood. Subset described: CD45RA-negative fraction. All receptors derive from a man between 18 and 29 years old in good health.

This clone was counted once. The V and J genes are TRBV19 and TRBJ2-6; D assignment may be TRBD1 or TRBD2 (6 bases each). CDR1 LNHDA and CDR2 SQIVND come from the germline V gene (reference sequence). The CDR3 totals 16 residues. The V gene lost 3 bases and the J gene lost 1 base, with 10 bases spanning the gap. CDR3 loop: CASSITGRSGANVLTF. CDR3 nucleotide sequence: TGTGCCAGTAGTATCACAGGGAGGTCTGGGGCCAACGTCCTGACTTTC.

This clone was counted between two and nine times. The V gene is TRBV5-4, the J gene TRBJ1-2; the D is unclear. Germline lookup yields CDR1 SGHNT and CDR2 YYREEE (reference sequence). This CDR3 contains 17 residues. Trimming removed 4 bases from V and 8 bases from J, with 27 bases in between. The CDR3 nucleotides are TGTGCCAGCAGCCCCGGGCTGCTGGGGAGCCGTGGTGGAGGCTACACCTTC. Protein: CASSPGLLGSRGGGYTF.

The CDR3 loop is CAWSPSGWDEQYF. The CDR3 DNA follows: TGTGCCTGGAGTCCCTCGGGGTGGGACGAGCAGTACTTC. The V gene is TRBV30, the J gene TRBJ2-7; D is possibly TRBD2 (5 bases). V lost 2 bases and J 5 bases, leaving 13 bases between the germline ends. Germline CDR1 reads GTSNPN; CDR2 reads SVGIG (reference sequence). This CDR3 region has 13 residues.

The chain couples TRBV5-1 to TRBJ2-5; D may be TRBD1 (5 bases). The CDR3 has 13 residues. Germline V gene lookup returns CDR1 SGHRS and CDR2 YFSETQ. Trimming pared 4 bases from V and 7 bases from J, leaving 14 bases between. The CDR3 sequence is CASSPTSDRTQYF. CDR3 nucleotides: TGCGCCAGCAGCCCGACATCCGACAGGACCCAGTACTTC.

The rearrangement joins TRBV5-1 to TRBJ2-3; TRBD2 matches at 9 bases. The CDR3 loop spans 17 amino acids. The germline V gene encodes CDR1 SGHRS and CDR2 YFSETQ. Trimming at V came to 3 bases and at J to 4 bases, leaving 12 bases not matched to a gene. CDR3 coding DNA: TGCGCCAGCAGCTCAGGAACGGGCGGGAGGGTCTCAGATACGCAGTATTTT. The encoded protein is CASSSGTGGRVSDTQYF. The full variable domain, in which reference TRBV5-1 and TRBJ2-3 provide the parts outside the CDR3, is KAGVTQTPRYLIKTRGQQVTLSCSPISGHRSVSWYQQTPGQGLQFLFEYFSETQRNKGNFPGRFSGRQFSNSRSEMNVSTLELGDSALYLCASSSGTGGRVSDTQYFGPGTRLTVL.

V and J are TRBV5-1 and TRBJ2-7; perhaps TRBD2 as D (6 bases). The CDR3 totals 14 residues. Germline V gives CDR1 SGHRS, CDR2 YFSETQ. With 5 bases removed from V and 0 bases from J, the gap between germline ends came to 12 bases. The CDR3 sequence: CASRVDGSSYEQYF. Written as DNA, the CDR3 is TGCGCCAGCAGAGTTGACGGGAGCTCCTACGAGCAGTACTTC.

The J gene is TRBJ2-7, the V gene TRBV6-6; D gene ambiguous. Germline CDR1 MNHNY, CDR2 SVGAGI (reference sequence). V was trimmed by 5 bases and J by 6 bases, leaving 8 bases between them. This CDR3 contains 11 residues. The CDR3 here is CASSLSSEQYF. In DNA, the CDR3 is TGTGCCAGCAGTCTAAGTTCCGAGCAGTACTTC.

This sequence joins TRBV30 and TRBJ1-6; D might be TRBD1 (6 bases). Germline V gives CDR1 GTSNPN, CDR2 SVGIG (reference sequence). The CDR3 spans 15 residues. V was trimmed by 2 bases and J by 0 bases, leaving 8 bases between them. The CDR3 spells CAWSTGSSYNSPLHF. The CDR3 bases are TGTGCCTGGAGTACAGGGAGCTCCTATAATTCACCCCTCCACTTT.

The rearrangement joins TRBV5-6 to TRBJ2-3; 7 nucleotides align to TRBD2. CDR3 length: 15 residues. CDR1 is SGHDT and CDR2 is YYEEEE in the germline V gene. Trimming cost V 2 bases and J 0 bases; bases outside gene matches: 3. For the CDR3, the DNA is TGTGCCAGCAGCTTCCACGGGGGGAGCACAGATACGCAGTATTTT. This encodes CASSFHGGSTDTQYF. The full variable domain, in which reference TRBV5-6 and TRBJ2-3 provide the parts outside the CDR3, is DAGVTQSPTHLIKTRGQQVTLRCSPKSGHDTVSWYQQALGQGPQFIFQYYEEEERQRGNFPDRFSGHQFPNYSSELNVNALLLGDSALYLCASSFHGGSTDTQYFGPGTRLTVL.

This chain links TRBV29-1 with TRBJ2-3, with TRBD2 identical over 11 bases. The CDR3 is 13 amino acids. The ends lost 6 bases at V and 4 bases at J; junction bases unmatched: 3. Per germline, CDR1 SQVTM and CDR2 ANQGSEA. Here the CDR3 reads CSVGTSGPDTQYF. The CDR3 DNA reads TGCAGCGTCGGGACTAGCGGTCCAGATACGCAGTATTTT.

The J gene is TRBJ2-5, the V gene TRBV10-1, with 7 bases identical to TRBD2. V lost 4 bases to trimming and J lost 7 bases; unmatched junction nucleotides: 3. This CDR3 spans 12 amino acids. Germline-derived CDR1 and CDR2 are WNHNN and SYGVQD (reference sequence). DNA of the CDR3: TGCGCCAGCAGTGGGAGGGAGGGGACCCAGTACTTC. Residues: CASSGREGTQYF.

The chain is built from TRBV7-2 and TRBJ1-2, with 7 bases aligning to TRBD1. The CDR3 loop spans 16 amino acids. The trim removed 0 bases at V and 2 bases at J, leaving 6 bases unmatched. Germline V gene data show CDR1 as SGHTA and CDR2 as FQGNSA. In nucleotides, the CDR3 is TGTGCCAGCAGCTTAGCGCCGGGACAGAGAAACTATGGCTACACCTTC. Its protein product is CASSLAPGQRNYGYTF.

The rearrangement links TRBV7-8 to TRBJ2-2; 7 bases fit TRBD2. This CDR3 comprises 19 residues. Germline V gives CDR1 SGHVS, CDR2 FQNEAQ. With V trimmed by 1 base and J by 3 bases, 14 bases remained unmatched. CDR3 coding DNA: TGTGCCAGCAGCTTAGTAGGGTTCGGTGGCGGGGGTTACACCGGGGAGCTGTTTTTT. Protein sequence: CASSLVGFGGGGYTGELFF.

CDR3 bases: TGCGCCAGCAGCTTGGCCGATGCAAGCCAAGAGACCCAGTACTTC. The encoded protein is CASSLADASQETQYF. The rearrangement uses TRBV5-1 and TRBJ2-5; no reliable D call. V lost 0 bases and J lost 1, with 10 bases in between. The germline V gene encodes CDR1 SGHRS and CDR2 YFSETQ. This CDR3 comprises 15 residues.

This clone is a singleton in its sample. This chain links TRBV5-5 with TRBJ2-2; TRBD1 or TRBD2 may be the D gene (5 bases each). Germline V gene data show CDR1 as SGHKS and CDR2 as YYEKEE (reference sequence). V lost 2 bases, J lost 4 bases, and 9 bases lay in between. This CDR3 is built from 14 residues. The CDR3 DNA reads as TGTGCCAGCAGCTTCGGGGCTGGCACCGGGGAGCTGTTTTTT. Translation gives CASSFGAGTGELFF.

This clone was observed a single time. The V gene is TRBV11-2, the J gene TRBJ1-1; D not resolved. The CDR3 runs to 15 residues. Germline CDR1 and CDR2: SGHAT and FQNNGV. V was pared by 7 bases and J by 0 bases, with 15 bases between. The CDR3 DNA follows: TGTGCCAGCAAAATGAACTGGCGGATGAACACTGAAGCTTTCTTT. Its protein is CASKMNWRMNTEAFF.

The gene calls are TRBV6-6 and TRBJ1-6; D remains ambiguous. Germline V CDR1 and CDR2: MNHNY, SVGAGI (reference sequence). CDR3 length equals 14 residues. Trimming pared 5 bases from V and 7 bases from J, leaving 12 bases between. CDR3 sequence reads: CASSHGVVNSPLHF. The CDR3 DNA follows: TGTGCCAGCAGTCATGGGGTGGTCAATTCACCCCTCCACTTT.

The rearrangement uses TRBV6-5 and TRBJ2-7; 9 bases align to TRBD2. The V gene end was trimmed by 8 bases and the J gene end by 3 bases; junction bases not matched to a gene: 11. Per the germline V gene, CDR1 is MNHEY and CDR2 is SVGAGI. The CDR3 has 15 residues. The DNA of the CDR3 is TGTGCCAGCCGACGATCGGGACTAGCAGACTACGAGCAGTACTTC. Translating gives CASRRSGLADYEQYF.

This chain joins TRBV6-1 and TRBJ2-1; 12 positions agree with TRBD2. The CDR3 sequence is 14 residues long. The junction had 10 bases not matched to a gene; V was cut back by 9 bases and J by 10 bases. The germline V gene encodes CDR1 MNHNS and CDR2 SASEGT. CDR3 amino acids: CASSGLAGGDEQFF. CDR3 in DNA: TGTGCCAGTTCGGGGCTAGCGGGAGGGGACGAGCAGTTCTTC.

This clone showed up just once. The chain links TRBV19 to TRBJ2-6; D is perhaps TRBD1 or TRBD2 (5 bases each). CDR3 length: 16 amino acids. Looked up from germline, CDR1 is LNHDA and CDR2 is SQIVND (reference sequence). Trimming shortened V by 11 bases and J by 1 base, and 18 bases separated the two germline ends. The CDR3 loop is CAGDLRQWSGANVLTF. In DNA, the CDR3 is TGTGCCGGGGACCTACGACAGTGGTCTGGGGCCAACGTCCTGACTTTC.

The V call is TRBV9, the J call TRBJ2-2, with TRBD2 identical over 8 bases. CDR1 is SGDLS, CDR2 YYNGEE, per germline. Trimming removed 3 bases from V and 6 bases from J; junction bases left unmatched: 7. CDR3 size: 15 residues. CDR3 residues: CASSELAETSGELFF. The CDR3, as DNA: TGTGCCAGCAGCGAACTAGCGGAGACATCCGGGGAGCTGTTTTTT.

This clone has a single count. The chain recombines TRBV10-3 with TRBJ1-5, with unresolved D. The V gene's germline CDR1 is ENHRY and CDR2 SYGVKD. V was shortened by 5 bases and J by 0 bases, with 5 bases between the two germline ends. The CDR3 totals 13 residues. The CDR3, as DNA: TGTGCCATCAGTTCAGGTAGCAATCAGCCCCAGCATTTT. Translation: CAISSGSNQPQHF.